These 15 T cell receptor beta chains share one sample of origin, sequenced in a study of technical replicates of blood from a handful of donors. Profiled with immunoSEQ multiplex PCR; TCRdb holds only in-frame clones, not every one. The sample lists about 34,000 clones; roughly nine tenths were seen once. The sequenced sample consisted of PBMCs. The receptors stem from a human donor in good health. Some clones in this sample may be carry-over from other donors' samples.

This chain joins TRBV2 and TRBJ1-3; 7 bases are shared with TRBD1. J lost 3 bases, V lost 3 bases, and 5 bases had no gene match. Germline loops: CDR1 SNHLY, CDR2 FYNNEI. This CDR3 is built from 15 residues. The CDR3 DNA is TGTGCCAGCAGTGATCCGACAGGGAATGGAAACACCATATATTTT. It encodes CASSDPTGNGNTIYF.

The V gene is TRBV18, the J gene TRBJ2-1; weak D call: TRBD2 (5 bases). V gave up 3 bases and J gave up 4 bases, with 16 bases separating them. This CDR3 has 16 residues. Per germline, CDR1 KGHSH and CDR2 LQKENI. The DNA for the CDR3 is TGTGCCAGCTCACCTGTGCCAGGACTTCCTTACAATGAGCAGTTCTTC. Amino acid sequence: CASSPVPGLPYNEQFF.

V usage is TRBV4-2 and J usage is TRBJ1-5; maybe TRBD1 (5 bases). The germline CDR1 and CDR2 sequences are LGHNA and YNFKEQ. This CDR3 region has 14 residues. V lost 3 bases to trimming and J lost 6 bases, with 12 bases between them. The CDR3 DNA is TGTGCCAGCAGCCAGGGGGGGTATCCTCAGCCCCAGCATTTT. It translates to CASSQGGYPQPQHF.

J is TRBJ2-1 and V is TRBV19, with D perhaps matching TRBD2 (6 bases). CDR3 size: 16 residues. Germline CDR1 is LNHDA and CDR2 is SQIVND (reference sequence). The ends were cut back, 1 base at V and 2 bases at J, with 12 bases in the middle. The CDR3 coding sequence is TGTGCCAGTAGTATAGTGACCCGGGGGACCTACAATGAGCAGTTCTTC. The encoded protein is CASSIVTRGTYNEQFF.

The rearrangement uses TRBV4-1 and TRBJ2-7, with D tentatively TRBD1 (5 bases). Germline CDR1 and CDR2: MGHRA and YSYEKL. This CDR3 comprises 15 residues. Between the trimmed V and J ends, which lost 4 bases and 2 bases, there was a span of 15 bases. DNA of the CDR3: TGCGCCAGCAGCCTGGAACCGACAGCGACCTACGAGCAGTACTTC. The encoded protein is CASSLEPTATYEQYF.

The chain couples TRBV19 to TRBJ2-2; D not certain. Trimming pared 1 base from V and 7 bases from J, leaving 10 bases between. The CDR3 runs 14 residues. Germline loops: CDR1 LNHDA, CDR2 SQIVND (reference sequence). The CDR3 loop reads CASSIGLRSGELFF. Here the CDR3 DNA reads TGTGCCAGTAGTATAGGTTTAAGGAGCGGGGAGCTGTTTTTT. The variable domain in full, with the rest retrieved from reference TRBV19 and TRBJ2-2, is DGGITQSPKYLFRKEGQNVTLSCEQNLNHDAMYWYRQDPGQGLRLIYYSQIVNDFQKGDIAEGYSVSREKKESFPLTVTSAQKNPTAFYLCASSIGLRSGELFFGEGSRLTVL.

The gene calls are TRBV6-4 and TRBJ1-2; 8 nucleotides match TRBD1. CDR3 length equals 19 residues. CDR1 and CDR2 (germline): MRHNA, SNTAGT. V was pared by 4 bases and J by 0 bases, with 16 bases of the junction left unmatched. CDR3 nucleotides: TGTGCCAGCAGTGCCCGACATTTCCGGGACAGGAGAACTAACTATGGCTACACCTTC. It is translated as CASSARHFRDRRTNYGYTF.

This clone appeared a single time. The J gene is TRBJ2-7, the V gene TRBV27, with 8 bases matching TRBD2. Germline trimming cut 0 bases from V and 3 bases from J; bases unmatched to any gene: 4. Germline V gives CDR1 MNHEY, CDR2 SMNVEV (reference sequence). CDR3 length: 15 residues. CDR3 DNA sequence: TGTGCCAGCAGTTTATCGGGACTAGGAATCTACGAGCAGTACTTC. Translating it yields CASSLSGLGIYEQYF.

The chain uses TRBV30 and TRBJ1-4, with D hard to call. This CDR3 comprises 14 residues. CDR1 is GTSNPN and CDR2 is SVGIG in the germline V gene (reference sequence). Trimming removed 2 bases at V and 0 bases at J, with 7 bases between. The CDR3 loop reads CAWSPGATNEKLFF. CDR3 DNA: TGTGCCTGGAGTCCCGGTGCAACTAATGAAAAACTGTTTTTT.

The chain recombines TRBV11-1 with TRBJ1-6; D unclear. With 4 bases removed from V and 14 bases from J, the gap between germline ends came to 9 bases. This CDR3 contains 11 residues. Germline assignment: CDR1 SGHAT and CDR2 FQDESV (reference sequence). The CDR3 spells CASSSGRTLHF. CDR3 nucleotide sequence: TGTGCCAGCAGCTCTGGGAGAACCCTCCACTTT. The variable domain in full, with the rest retrieved from reference TRBV11-1 and TRBJ1-6, is EAEVAQSPRYKITEKSQAVAFWCDPISGHATLYWYRQILGQGPELLVQFQDESVVDDSQLPKDRFSAERLKGVDSTLKIQPAELGDSAMYLCASSSGRTLHFGNGTRLTVT.

This chain uses TRBV10-3 with TRBJ1-5; TRBD1 matches at 7 bases. This CDR3 spans 14 amino acids. Germline V gene lookup returns CDR1 ENHRY and CDR2 SYGVKD. V dropped 8 bases and J dropped 4; count of bases not matched to a gene: 8. The CDR3 DNA reads TGTGCCATCTCGTCGGCGGGACAGAATCAGCCCCAGCATTTT. Translating gives CAISSAGQNQPQHF.

This CDR3 is CATSRGDSGILTYEQYF. The CDR3 region has the DNA TGTGCCACCAGCAGAGGTGATAGCGGGATATTAACCTACGAGCAGTACTTC. The chain combines TRBV15 with TRBJ2-7, with 8 nucleotides matching TRBD2. The trim removed 1 base at V and 2 bases at J, leaving 10 bases unmatched. The CDR3 length is 17 residues. Germline values: CDR1 LNHNV, CDR2 YYDKDF (reference sequence).

CDR3 region: CASSIQTRYEQYF. Here the CDR3 DNA reads TGTGCCAGCAGTATACAGACGCGATACGAGCAGTACTTC. The V gene is TRBV6-6, the J gene TRBJ2-7; D call uncertain. Germline V gives CDR1 MNHNY, CDR2 SVGAGI (reference sequence). The CDR3 runs to 13 residues. Trimming took 5 bases from V and 4 from J, leaving 12 bases between them.

The chain has TRBV18 and TRBJ2-7, with D maybe TRBD1 (6 bases). Germline V CDR1 and CDR2: KGHSH, LQKENI. V lost 1 base and J lost 7, with 17 bases in between. The CDR3 loop spans 15 amino acids. CDR3 in amino acids: CASSPLETPRGEQYF. The CDR3 DNA follows: TGTGCCAGCTCACCACTTGAGACTCCCAGGGGAGAGCAGTACTTC.

The rearrangement uses TRBV12-5 and TRBJ2-7, with D perhaps TRBD2 (5 bases). The V end lost 0 bases, the J end lost 7 bases, and 10 bases lay between the germline ends. Per germline, CDR1 LGHNT and CDR2 FRNRAP. The CDR3 totals 13 residues. CDR3 residues: CASGLVGVSEQYF. CDR3 nucleotide sequence: TGTGCTAGTGGTTTGGTGGGAGTGTCTGAGCAGTACTTC. The full variable domain, rest sourced from reference TRBV12-5 and TRBJ2-7, is DARVTQTPRHKVTEMGQEVTMRCQPILGHNTVFWYRQTMMQGLELLAYFRNRAPLDDSGMPKDRFSAEMPDATLATLKIQPSEPRDSAVYFCASGLVGVSEQYFGPGTRLTVT.